Sequencing of this TCR beta chain was carried out in a study of OX40 agonist ivuxolimab in advanced cancers. Study-level information: Clinicians treated patients with ivuxolimab, an agonistic anti-OX40 (CD134) antibody. At doses from 0.01 to 10 mg/kg, patients were given intravenous ivuxolimab every 2 weeks. Two patients with cutaneous melanoma and one with hepatocellular carcinoma, three in total, showed partial responses.

Clones were read by immunoSEQ multiplex PCR, and TCRdb kept only the in-frame ones, dropping some. Of 65,000 to 95,000 clones in the sample, around 94% are singletons; the top ten hold roughly a tenth. Worth noting for this clone: Its target is not known.

V lost 2 bases, J lost 3 bases, and 3 bases stayed unmatched. This CDR3 spans 15 amino acids. CDR1 and CDR2 from the germline V gene are SEHNR and FQNEAQ (reference sequence). Study-wide findings and caveats: With doses of 0.1 to 3.0 mg/kg, CD4+ and CD8+ blood T cells had undergone clonal expansion by week 6.

This sequence was found in an adult with an advanced solid tumor such as melanoma, head and neck, liver or kidney cancer. Here the sequenced sample was CD4+ or CD8+ T cells sorted from blood, taken in a trial of the OX40 agonist ivuxolimab. The rearrangement uses TRBV7-9 and TRBJ2-2; 7 bases are a match to TRBD1. CDR3 bases: TGTGCCAGCAGCTTACAAGGGGGCGACACCGGGGAGCTGTTTTTT. Its translation: CASSLQGGDTGELFF. Full variable domain (outside the CDR3, taken from reference TRBV7-9 and TRBJ2-2): DTGVSQNPRHKITKRGQNVTFRCDPISEHNRLYWYRQTLGQGPEFLTYFQNEAQLEKSRLLSDRFSAERPKGSFSTLEIQRTEQGDSAMYLCASSLQGGDTGELFFGEGSRLTVL.